This TCR beta chain stems from a study of B cell selection in AIRE deficiency. Study findings and constraints: AIRE-deficient Tconv and Treg repertoires matched healthy donors in TCRBV, CDR3 length, diversity.

Clones were sequenced by immunoSEQ multiplex PCR, and TCRdb holds only the in-frame ones, with some missing. Of over 20,000 clones listed, around 92% are singletons. The regulatory T cell sort gate was CD4+CD25hiCD127low/negative. The CDR3 runs 15 residues. Trimming stripped 3 bases from V and 6 bases from J, with 17 bases between. Germline V gives CDR1 MNHEY, CDR2 SVGAGI. With respect to this clone: Its antigen is currently unknown.

The chain combines TRBV6-5 with TRBJ1-1, with D tentatively TRBD1 (5 bases). Sequenced input: CD4+CD25+ Tregs sorted from PBMCs. The sequence was collected from a human donor in good health. The DNA of the CDR3 is TGTGCCAGCAGTTATACAGGTTCGGATCGCCCTGAAGCTTTCTTT. It codes for CASSYTGSDRPEAFF.